This T cell receptor (beta chain) was identified in a study of T cells in Graves' hyperthyroidism and ophthalmopathy (dated by TCRdb to about 2019). With respect to the entire study: Peripheral blood samples were taken at the time of initial diagnosis, prior to any treatment. A discovery cohort of about a hundred patients, approximately 45 with Graves' ophthalmopathy and 55 to 60 with stable Graves' hyperthyroidism, was used to find distinguishing TCR V-J signatures. Prospective prediction of ophthalmopathy was tested in an independent validation cohort of fewer than 20 hyperthyroidism patients and 17 patients who later progressed to ophthalmopathy. The approximately 100 discovery patients were randomly split 7:3 into training and test sets. The study also compared thyroid tissue and blood T-cell repertoires from several Graves' hyperthyroidism patients. Following sampling, methimazole starting at 30 mg daily was given to hyperthyroidism patients, and high-dose intravenous methylprednisolone was given to ophthalmopathy patients. The paper describes TCR Vbeta CDR3 sequencing of about 140 peripheral blood samples, made up of roughly 45 ophthalmopathy patients, around 78 hyperthyroidism patients and roughly 17 progressor patients.

Amplification of TCR beta CDR3 regions was carried out from RNA transcripts. The TCR CDR3 was subjected to a first round of RT-PCR using the HTBI primer set and the Qiagen OneStep RT-PCR kit. A second multiplex PCR round built the libraries, followed by size selection and purification. Sequencing of the libraries was done on an Illumina HiSeq2000 using paired-end 100 bp reads. The original methods were these. SOAPnuke was used to process the raw data, removing reads that contained adapters or uncalled bases, had a mean Phred below 15, or lacked an exact match to the constant primer or identifier. High-quality paired reads were merged with COPE v1.2.5, and unique nucleotide sequences were defined as clonotypes. Clonotypes were aligned to IMGT TRBV, TRBD and TRBJ reference segments using MiTCR v1.1. The analysis was restricted to V-J combinations with a frequency above 0.0001, which together covered 99.2% of the repertoires. The TCS score was defined as F50 (clonal expansion) divided by E x V (chaos), with BLOSUM62-based TCRdist calculated between CDR3 peptides within each V-J. Welch's t-statistics and random forest reduced around 520 V-J features to under 15, which were used in a naive Bayes classifier (R e1071). TCRdb itself trimmed the public reads at Q25 with fastp, ran MiXCR and retained productive beta chains. Each entry is one CDR3 protein sequence, shown with its most common DNA and genes. In this record, the V and J calls reflect TCRdb's handling and not the investigators' own analysis. This sample comprises fewer than 850,000 distinct CDR3 sequences, roughly 17% of them detected only once. The leading ten clones occupy roughly a sixth of the sample.

The CDR3 contains 12 residues, cysteine and phenylalanine counted. This entry keeps only the CDR3 DNA: 36 bases, framed from base 1. V is pared back by 6 bases and J by 9 bases, with 12 bases lying between the germline termini. The germline V gene (reference sequence) sets CDR1 to DFQATT and CDR2 to SNEGSKA. Stable Graves' hyperthyroidism was defined as the absence of progression to ophthalmopathy over 18 months of follow-up. Hyperthyroidism patients were aged 18 to 65 years and newly diagnosed, with disease duration of less than 2 months. Patients with uncontrolled infections, other autoimmune diseases, pregnancy or lactation were excluded. Diagnoses relied on clinical symptoms, serum thyroxine and TRAb, thyroid ultrasound and orbital computed tomography. PBMCs were isolated from approximately 10 ml of fresh peripheral blood by Ficoll-Paque density gradient centrifugation. Total RNA was extracted with Trizol reagent, and quality was checked on an Agilent 2100 Bioanalyzer.

This clonotype was counted at least ten times. The clone's antigen remains unknown. The record has no base qualities; no much larger clone is one base away. Overall study results and their limits: No statistical method was used to fix the sample size in advance, and group allocation was not hidden from the investigators. In validation, the model predicted progression to ophthalmopathy a median of approximately 6.3 months before onset, with approximately 71% sensitivity and just under 75% specificity. A model built on a 13 V-J signature distinguished ophthalmopathy from stable hyperthyroidism, reaching 87.88% sensitivity and around 81% specificity in cross-validation and 80%/75% in testing. Most expanded thyroid clonotypes (frequency above 0.001) were also detected in blood, suggesting blood repertoires may reflect thyroid immune responses.

The chain is encoded by TRBV20-1 joined to TRBJ1-6; a weak D assignment points to TRBD1 (6 bases agree). The receptor was derived from a man between 50 and 59 years old with Graves' hyperthyroidism. Sequencing was performed on blood. The CDR3 corresponds to CSALQGSSPLHF. The DNA reads TGCAGTGCCCTACAGGGTAGTTCACCCCTCCACTTT.